The 22 T cell receptor beta chains given below trace back to one sample, sequenced in a study of T cells in Graves' hyperthyroidism and ophthalmopathy. Template material for amplifying TCR beta CDR3 regions consisted of RNA transcripts. Initially, a first-round RT-PCR of the TCR CDR3 employed the HTBI primer set. MiXCR, applied by TCRdb to the multiplex PCR reads, yields one record per CDR3 protein. The sample consists of around 420,000 distinct CDR3 sequences, 15% to 18% of them appearing once. The specimen sequenced was blood. The receptors here all came from a woman aged 18-35 years with Graves' hyperthyroidism.

This chain uses TRBV5-4 with TRBJ1-1; D is perhaps TRBD1 (6 bases). This CDR3 region has 13 residues. V shed 5 bases and J shed 7 bases, with 15 bases lying between them. Germline V CDR1 and CDR2: SGHNT, YYREEE (reference sequence). The CDR3 nucleotides read TGTGCCAGCAGTCCTGAATTAGGGGGTGAAGCTTTCTTT. Translation: CASSPELGGEAFF. Filled out from reference TRBV5-4 and TRBJ1-1, the complete variable domain reads ETGVTQSPTHLIKTRGQQVTLRCSSQSGHNTVSWYQQALGQGPQFIFQYYREEENGRGNFPPRFSGLQFPNYSSELNVNALELDDSALYLCASSPELGGEAFFGQGTRLTVV.

This clonotype was counted at least ten times. This rearrangement joins TRBV2 to TRBJ2-1, with D possibly called TRBD1 or TRBD2 (5 bases each). Deletions cut 6 bases from V and 3 bases from J, with 18 bases between. This CDR3 is built from 16 residues. Germline assignment: CDR1 SNHLY and CDR2 FYNNEI. The CDR3 DNA reads as TGTGCCAGCAGCAGTTATCGTCAGGGACGCTACAATGAGCAGTTCTTC. It translates to CASSSYRQGRYNEQFF.

The chain is built from TRBV12-5 and TRBJ2-3; D unclear. V was clipped by 2 bases and J by 6 bases, with 3 bases between them. Germline V gene sequence: CDR1 LGHNT, CDR2 FRNRAP. The CDR3 loop spans 11 amino acids. The CDR3 coding sequence is TGTGCTAGTGGTTTGTTCGATACGCAGTATTTT. Translating it yields CASGLFDTQYF.

The chain uses TRBV5-1 and TRBJ1-3, with unresolved D. The CDR3 loop spans 14 amino acids. Between the trimmed V and J ends, which lost 4 bases and 0 bases, there was a span of 8 bases. Germline V gene data show CDR1 as SGHRS and CDR2 as YFSETQ. DNA for the CDR3: TGCGCCAGCAGCCTCCTCCCCTCTGGAAACACCATATATTTT. The encoded protein is CASSLLPSGNTIYF.

Many counts were recorded for this clonotype. The chain employs TRBV3-1 and TRBJ2-7; D is ambiguous. Germline loops: CDR1 LGHDT, CDR2 YNNKEL (reference sequence). V gave up 4 bases and J gave up 7 bases, with 14 bases separating them. This CDR3 is 13 amino acids long. Written as DNA, the CDR3 is TGTGCCAGCAGCCCAGCACCCTTAGGAGAGCAGTACTTC. Encoded protein: CASSPAPLGEQYF.

In this sample, this clonotype turned up a few times. The V call is TRBV12-3 or TRBV12-4, the J call TRBJ2-7; perhaps TRBD1 as D (6 bases). The V end was cut by 0 bases, the J end by 2 bases, with 11 bases between. The CDR3 loop spans 15 amino acids. The CDR3 loop is CASSLAMTGTYEQYF. CDR3 nucleotide sequence: TGTGCCAGCAGTTTAGCGATGACAGGCACCTACGAGCAGTACTTC.

There are a few counts of this clonotype. V and J are TRBV5-1 and TRBJ1-4, with 7 positions matching TRBD1. J gave up 5 bases and V 3 bases, and 7 bases lay outside the gene matches. Germline CDR1 reads SGHRS; CDR2 reads YFSETQ. The CDR3 is made up of 15 amino acids. This chain's CDR3 is CASSYRAGGNEKLFF. The CDR3 nucleotides read TGCGCCAGCAGCTACCGCGCAGGGGGGAATGAAAAACTGTTTTTT.

This clonotype appeared many times. J is TRBJ1-2 and V is TRBV29-1; 8 nucleotides line up with TRBD1. CDR1 and CDR2 from the germline V gene are SQVTM and ANQGSEA. The J segment lost 7 bases and the V segment lost 6 bases, leaving 7 bases of the junction unmatched. This CDR3 region has 12 residues. In DNA, the CDR3 is TGCAGCGTCCTACAGGGGGAGGGTGGCTACACCTTC. Its protein product is CSVLQGEGGYTF.

There are many counts of this clonotype. The V call is TRBV9, the J call TRBJ1-5, with TRBD1 as a possible D gene (5 bases). The germline CDR1 and CDR2 sequences are SGDLS and YYNGEE. Trimming shortened V by 3 bases and J by 0 bases, and 7 bases separated the two germline ends. This CDR3 spans 14 amino acids. The CDR3, as DNA: TGTGCCAGCAGCGCTGACAGTAGCAATCAGCCCCAGCATTTT. It encodes CASSADSSNQPQHF. Drawing the rest from reference TRBV9 and TRBJ1-5, the complete variable domain is DSGVTQTPKHLITATGQRVTLRCSPRSGDLSVYWYQQSLDQGLQFLIQYYNGEERAKGNILERFSAQQFPDLHSELNLSSLELGDSALYFCASSADSSNQPQHFGDGTRLSIL.

This clonotype occurred many times. The chain has TRBV3-1 and TRBJ2-1; D gene ambiguous. The CDR3 has 15 residues. Germline V lookup: CDR1 LGHDT, CDR2 YNNKEL (reference sequence). Between the trimmed V and J ends, which lost 2 bases and 2 bases, there was a span of 10 bases. As DNA, the CDR3 is TGTGCCAGCAGCCAACAGCCTGAGACCTACAATGAGCAGTTCTTC. Protein sequence: CASSQQPETYNEQFF.

This clonotype was counted ten times or more. The chain employs TRBV20-1 and TRBJ2-5, with D perhaps TRBD1 or TRBD2 (5 bases each). V dropped 5 bases and J dropped 1 base, with 17 bases sitting between them. The germline V gene has CDR1 DFQATT and CDR2 SNEGSKA (reference sequence). This CDR3 has 15 residues. CDR3 DNA sequence: TGCAGTGCTCCTCGTACGGGACCCTTCCAAGAGACCCAGTACTTC. This codes for CSAPRTGPFQETQYF.

This clonotype turned up a few times. This chain links TRBV25-1 with TRBJ2-7; 9 bases line up with TRBD1. In germline, CDR1 is MGHDK, CDR2 SYGVNS. The CDR3 covers 15 residues. Losses at the gene ends were 4 bases for V and 0 bases for J; bases not matched to a gene: 4. The CDR3 sequence is CASSAGQGSSYEQYF. CDR3 DNA sequence: TGTGCCAGCAGTGCAGGACAGGGGAGCTCCTACGAGCAGTACTTC.

This clonotype appeared once. This chain links TRBV10-3 with TRBJ2-3; possibly TRBD1 for D (6 bases). The CDR3 runs 15 residues. CDR1 is ENHRY, CDR2 SYGVKD, per germline. The ends were cut back, 6 bases at V and 4 bases at J, with 17 bases in the middle. The CDR3 DNA reads TGTGCCATCAGGCCACAGGGTAAAAGGGCAGATACGCAGTATTTT. Protein: CAIRPQGKRADTQYF.

This clonotype came up many times. The V gene is TRBV20-1, the J gene TRBJ2-7; TRBD1 is a possible D gene (6 bases). The CDR3 runs to 15 residues. In germline, CDR1 is DFQATT, CDR2 SNEGSKA (reference sequence). The V end was cut by 1 base, the J end by 1 base, with 14 bases between. CDR3 coding DNA: TGCAGTGCTAGAGCAACAGGGATCTTTTCCTACGAGCAGTACTTC. It specifies CSARATGIFSYEQYF.

The chain has TRBV10-3 and TRBJ2-1; 7 bases line up with TRBD2. The CDR3 has 16 residues. J lost 1 base, V lost 7 bases, and 10 bases had no gene match. Germline CDR1 reads ENHRY; CDR2 reads SYGVKD. CDR3: CAIMDPSGFSYNEQFF. For the CDR3, the DNA is TGTGCCATCATGGACCCTAGCGGTTTTTCCTACAATGAGCAGTTCTTC.

This clonotype was observed at least ten times. J is TRBJ2-1 and V is TRBV6-1; the match to TRBD2 covers 10 bases. CDR1 MNHNS and CDR2 SASEGT come from the germline V gene. There are 15 residues in the CDR3. V dropped 6 bases and J dropped 6; count of bases not matched to a gene: 8. This CDR3 reads CASSPLAGAPNEQFF. The CDR3 nucleotides read TGTGCCAGCAGCCCGCTAGCGGGAGCCCCCAATGAGCAGTTCTTC.

This clonotype was found many times. This chain connects TRBV20-1 to TRBJ2-7; 12 positions match TRBD1. With V trimmed by 6 bases and J by 3 bases, 6 bases remained unmatched. Germline CDR1 reads DFQATT; CDR2 reads SNEGSKA (reference sequence). This CDR3 spans 14 amino acids. This chain's CDR3 is CSAPGTGGIYEQYF. As DNA, the CDR3 is TGCAGTGCCCCAGGGACAGGGGGCATCTACGAGCAGTACTTC.

The rearrangement links TRBV7-9 to TRBJ1-5; 7 nucleotides agree with TRBD1. The V gene's germline CDR1 is SEHNR and CDR2 FQNEAQ (reference sequence). J lost 0 bases, V lost 1 base, and 15 bases had no gene match. CDR3 length: 20 residues. The CDR3 loop reads CASSLVRVGTAEISNQPQHF. The CDR3 nucleotides are TGTGCCAGCAGCTTAGTAAGAGTCGGGACAGCAGAAATTAGCAATCAGCCCCAGCATTTT.

This clonotype has just a few counts. The V gene is TRBV20-1, the J gene TRBJ2-2; 12 bases are a match to TRBD2. From germline, CDR1 is DFQATT and CDR2 SNEGSKA (reference sequence). Trimming cost V 2 bases and J 6 bases; bases outside gene matches: 7. The CDR3 has 16 residues. The DNA of the CDR3 is TGCAGTGCTAGACCTCTAGCGGGGGGGCCGTCCGGGGAGCTGTTTTTT. Protein: CSARPLAGGPSGELFF.

This clonotype was seen ten or more times. The CDR3 loop reads CASSSQLNEQFF. DNA of the CDR3: TGTGCCAGCAGTTCACAGCTAAATGAGCAGTTCTTC. This chain joins TRBV27 and TRBJ2-1; D not resolved. Germline loops: CDR1 MNHEY, CDR2 SMNVEV (reference sequence). The V end was cut by 4 bases, the J end by 7 bases, with 8 bases between. The CDR3 has 12 residues.

This chain uses TRBV6-1 with TRBJ1-5; 10 nucleotides align to TRBD1. The CDR3 covers 16 residues. With V trimmed by 3 bases and J by 7 bases, 9 bases remained unmatched. Per germline, CDR1 MNHNS and CDR2 SASEGT. In DNA, the CDR3 is TGTGCCAGCAGTGACGGGGACAGGGGCCTCAGGCAGCCCCAGCATTTT. This encodes CASSDGDRGLRQPQHF.

The chain recombines TRBV19 with TRBJ2-7; 9 nucleotides line up with TRBD2. The CDR3 has 16 residues. The V segment lost 1 base and the J segment 5 bases; nucleotides outside the gene matches: 9. CDR1 and CDR2 (germline): LNHDA, SQIVND (reference sequence). In DNA, the CDR3 is TGTGCCAGTAGTATAGGCGGTAGCGGGAGATCCCACGAGCAGTACTTC. Translated, it gives CASSIGGSGRSHEQYF.